The present entry profiles one TCR beta chain with its context. No cognate antigen has been identified for it. No clone much larger than this one lies a single base away; base qualities are absent. To prepare the library, RT-PCR was applied. The run used an Illumina MiSeq. TCRdb reanalyzed the raw reads on its own, using fastp at Q25 for trimming and MiXCR for clone calling, and kept in-frame beta chains. When rows share a CDR3 protein, they turn into one entry using the most common DNA and genes. The sample records about 680,000 distinct CDR3 sequences, 13% to 15% of which are singletons. The ten largest clones take up roughly 4% of the sample. The data were taken from a study (dated by TCRdb to 2016 to 2017). From the germline V gene, CDR1 is LGHNA and CDR2 is YSLEER. V loses 1 base, J loses 2 bases, and the germline ends lie 11 bases apart. CDR3 length: 15 amino acids, cysteine to phenylalanine. The kept DNA is CDR3 alone, 45 bases in frame from the first base.

Material: memory CD4+ T cells from blood. The receptor's source is a female donor in good health, serving as a healthy control. The V and J segments used are TRBV4-3 and TRBJ1-2, with no D gene named confidently. The CDR3 reads CASSQVVNSNYGYTF. The nucleotide sequence is TGCGCCAGCAGCCAAGTGGTTAACAGCAACTATGGCTACACCTTC.